The T cell receptor (beta chain) under discussion was sequenced for a study of cytomegalovirus exposure and HLA in healthy donors. Findings and caveats of the study: CMV serostatus alone was available as immune exposure information. When analyzed later, the rates of TCR association showed variation by HLA locus, with DRB1 the most and HLA-C the fewest. Productive status was seen about 90% or about 30% of the time for most TCR beta V segments in an earlier analysis.

Researchers ran the PCR with 60 Vbeta and 13 Jbeta primers. Produced via immunoSEQ multiplex PCR; TCRdb's table is partial and in-frame only. The sample lists about 200,000 clones; 82% were seen once. Germline V CDR1 and CDR2: SQVTM, ANQGSEA. V dropped 6 bases and J dropped 3; count of bases not matched to a gene: 1. CDR3 size: 11 residues. As to this clone: Its antigen is still unknown.

The sequence was collected from a middle-aged woman in good health and CMV-seronegative. Sequences were obtained from PBMCs. The chain uses TRBV29-1 and TRBJ1-2; 7 positions match TRBD1. CDR3 in amino acids: CSVGTDYGYTF. CDR3 bases: TGCAGCGTGGGGACAGACTATGGCTACACCTTC.